The TCR beta chain described here comes from a study of blood T cell repertoires in COVID-19. Study-level background: Acute and convalescent COVID-19 samples came from the United States, Italy and Spain.

Looked up from germline, CDR1 is LGHNA and CDR2 is YNFKEQ. There are 15 residues in the CDR3. Unmatched junction bases numbered 6, after V lost 4 bases and J lost 3 bases. Clones were read by immunoSEQ multiplex PCR, and TCRdb kept only the in-frame ones, dropping some. The sample has 200,000 or so clones; around 84% are singletons. The source material was peripheral blood. The sequence was collected from a man aged 55 to 70 with acute or convalescent COVID-19. V usage is TRBV4-2 and J usage is TRBJ2-7; 10 bases align to TRBD2. The CDR3 reads CASSPSASGGYEQYF. In DNA, the CDR3 is TGTGCCAGCAGCCCCTCGGCTAGCGGGGGCTACGAGCAGTACTTC.